What follows are 17 T cell receptor beta chains derived from one specimen sequenced in a study of blood T cells in healthy people across ages. For the second PCR, which ran for roughly 6 to 12 cycles, a sample-barcoded 5' primer and a J-beta primer mix were used. TCRdb re-analysed the 5' RACE reads in MiXCR, keeping a single row per CDR3 protein. The sample lists some 1.6 million distinct CDR3 sequences; almost 35% were seen once. Sequences were obtained from blood. The receptors were sampled from a woman aged 30 to 39 in good health.

This clonotype was seen more than once but under ten times. This chain joins TRBV6-1 and TRBJ1-5; the D gene is possibly TRBD1 (6 bases). CDR1 is MNHNS, CDR2 SASEGT, per germline. CDR3 length: 17 amino acids. V was cut by 2 bases and J by 6 bases, with 20 bases left in between. As DNA, the CDR3 is TGTGCCAGCAGTGAACTCGCAGTAGGACAGAACCTTCAGCCCCAGCATTTT. It encodes CASSELAVGQNLQPQHF.

V and J are TRBV28 and TRBJ2-7, with D possibly matching TRBD2 (5 bases). The V gene lost 7 bases and the J gene lost 4 bases, with 20 bases spanning the gap. The CDR3 is 15 residues long. Germline CDR1 is MDHEN and CDR2 is SYDVKM. CDR3 protein: CASNLTGMKGYEQYF. CDR3 DNA sequence: TGTGCCAGCAACTTGACCGGGATGAAGGGTTACGAGCAGTACTTC.

This clonotype has a count of ten or more. The junction departs from the called germline gene at one end, perhaps through a read error. This chain joins TRBV5-1 and TRBJ2-3; 7 positions match TRBD1. This CDR3 is built from 15 residues. From germline, CDR1 is SGHRS and CDR2 YFSETQ. The CDR3 DNA follows: TGTGCCAGCAGCTTAGAGGGGGCATCCACAGATACGCAGTATTTT. Translation gives CASSLEGASTDTQYF.

The chain uses TRBV29-1 and TRBJ2-5, with 9 nucleotides matching TRBD2. The CDR3 has 13 amino acids. Germline CDR1 and CDR2: SQVTM and ANQGSEA. The trim removed 3 bases at V and 1 base at J, leaving 0 bases unmatched. CDR3 amino acids: CSVERGGQETQYF. The CDR3 bases are TGCAGCGTTGAGCGGGGGGGCCAAGAGACCCAGTACTTC.

The rearrangement joins TRBV24-1 to TRBJ2-2; 9 nucleotides agree with TRBD2. CDR1 and CDR2 (germline): KGHDR, SFDVKD. The CDR3 has 14 residues. V gave up 4 bases and J gave up 6 bases; unmatched junction bases: 2. CDR3 nucleotides: TGTGCCACCAGTGAGCGGGGGGGAGCCGGGGAGCTGTTTTTT. Its translation: CATSERGGAGELFF.

This clonotype turned up a few times. CDR3 DNA: TGTGCCTTAGGACGGGGGAGAACAGATACGCAGTATTTT. Amino acids: CALGRGRTDTQYF. This rearrangement joins TRBV30 to TRBJ2-3; maybe TRBD2 (6 bases). The CDR3 totals 13 residues. V lost 7 bases to trimming and J lost 3 bases, with 14 bases between them. CDR1 is GTSNPN, CDR2 SVGIG, per germline (reference sequence).

V gene TRBV2 combines with J gene TRBJ2-3; D may be TRBD2 (6 bases). The CDR3 contains 13 residues. The germline V gene has CDR1 SNHLY and CDR2 FYNNEI. V shed 6 bases and J shed 3 bases, with 10 bases lying between them. CDR3 amino acids: CASRAGRTDTQYF. CDR3 bases: TGTGCCAGCAGAGCGGGTAGAACAGATACGCAGTATTTT. Supplemented by reference TRBV2 and TRBJ2-3, the full variable domain reads EPEVTQTPSHQVTQMGQEVILRCVPISNHLYFYWYRQILGQKVEFLVSFYNNEISEKSEIFDDQFSVERPDGSNFTLKIRSTKLEDSAMYFCASRAGRTDTQYFGPGTRLTVL.

The chain links TRBV5-6 to TRBJ2-1; D gene uncertain. The CDR3 consists of 15 residues. V was pared by 2 bases and J by 7 bases, with 16 bases between. Germline loops: CDR1 SGHDT, CDR2 YYEEEE. The CDR3 loop reads CASSFRPVVGNEQFF. CDR3 nucleotide sequence: TGTGCCAGCAGCTTTAGACCGGTTGTGGGGAATGAGCAGTTCTTC.

This clonotype was counted at least ten times. V usage is TRBV4-1 and J usage is TRBJ2-1; D might be TRBD1 or TRBD2, each matching 5 bases. CDR1 and CDR2 (germline): MGHRA, YSYEKL. CDR3 length: 16 residues. The V and J ends lost 4 bases and 0 bases respectively, with 13 bases between them. The CDR3 DNA sequence: TGCGCCAGCAGCCCACGGGGCGGTATCTCCTACAATGAGCAGTTCTTC. This sequence encodes CASSPRGGISYNEQFF.

This clonotype was detected only a few times. The chain is built from TRBV5-1 and TRBJ2-7, with TRBD2 matching over 12 bases. The CDR3 spans 16 residues. From germline, CDR1 is SGHRS and CDR2 YFSETQ. Trimming took 4 bases from V and 2 from J; bases not matched to a gene: 7. CDR3 bases: TGCGCCAGCAGCATCTGGACTAGCGGGAAAACCTACGAGCAGTACTTC. Protein sequence: CASSIWTSGKTYEQYF.

The chain has TRBV3-1 and TRBJ2-2; D gene ambiguous. Trimming removed 4 bases from V and 6 bases from J, with 9 bases in between. Germline V gives CDR1 LGHDT, CDR2 YNNKEL (reference sequence). This CDR3 contains 13 residues. This chain's CDR3 is CASSPPRPGELFF. DNA for the CDR3: TGTGCCAGCAGCCCCCCGAGGCCCGGGGAGCTGTTTTTT.

This clonotype showed up just a few times. V usage is TRBV7-9 and J usage is TRBJ1-2; 8 positions match TRBD1. There are 16 residues in the CDR3. CDR1 is SEHNR and CDR2 is FQNEAQ in the germline V gene (reference sequence). V lost 5 bases and J lost 0; bases outside the gene matches: 8. CDR3 sequence reads: CASSRDRIGTNYGYTF. In DNA, the CDR3 is TGTGCCAGCAGCCGGGACAGGATTGGTACTAACTATGGCTACACCTTC. Drawing the rest from reference TRBV7-9 and TRBJ1-2, the complete variable domain is DTGVSQNPRHKITKRGQNVTFRCDPISEHNRLYWYRQTLGQGPEFLTYFQNEAQLEKSRLLSDRFSAERPKGSFSTLEIQRTEQGDSAMYLCASSRDRIGTNYGYTFGSGTRLTVV.

The chain has TRBV20-1 and TRBJ1-5, with a weak D call TRBD1 (5 bases). The CDR3 sequence is 15 residues long. Looked up from germline, CDR1 is DFQATT and CDR2 is SNEGSKA (reference sequence). The ends were cut back, 1 base at V and 0 bases at J, with 10 bases in the middle. The CDR3 sequence: CSARGRDYSNQPQHF. The CDR3, as DNA: TGCAGTGCTAGAGGCAGGGACTATAGCAATCAGCCCCAGCATTTT.

The rearrangement links TRBV20-1 to TRBJ1-1; D unclear. The germline gives CDR1 DFQATT, CDR2 SNEGSKA (reference sequence). This CDR3 has 12 residues. Trimming stripped 4 bases from V and 7 bases from J, with 13 bases between. The CDR3 nucleotides read TGCAGTGCTACTCTCCAAGGTAGTGAAGCTTTCTTT. Translation gives CSATLQGSEAFF.

This clonotype has more than one count but fewer than ten. This sequence joins TRBV6-1 and TRBJ2-3; no definite D call. From germline, CDR1 is MNHNS and CDR2 SASEGT. The CDR3 contains 14 residues. Trimming took off 3 bases at V and 9 bases at J, with 16 bases between the two ends. CDR3 sequence reads: CASSERPVDWTQYF. CDR3 nucleotides: TGTGCCAGCAGTGAGCGCCCGGTCGATTGGACGCAGTATTTT.

CDR3 loop: CSGAGGRYEQYF. As DNA, the CDR3 is TGCAGCGGAGCGGGGGGGCGATACGAGCAGTACTTC. The rearrangement uses TRBV29-1 and TRBJ2-7; 10 bases agree with TRBD2. V trimming: 7 bases; J trimming: 4 bases; junction bases outside the gene matches: 4. Germline CDR1 is SQVTM and CDR2 is ANQGSEA. CDR3 length: 12 amino acids.

The chain links TRBV2 to TRBJ2-7; 10 bases align to TRBD2. CDR3 size: 16 residues. The V gene's germline CDR1 is SNHLY and CDR2 FYNNEI. J was trimmed by 2 bases and V by 0 bases; bases with no gene match: 4. CDR3 bases: TGTGCCAGCAGTGAAGCTCATAGCGGGGGGCCCTACGAGCAGTACTTC. Translated, it gives CASSEAHSGGPYEQYF.